This passage covers 29 T cell receptor beta chains from one sample sequenced in a study of beta chain features in type 1 diabetes. Expressed TCRB transcripts were sequenced, since all the RNA that had been isolated was reverse transcribed. Assay: immunoSEQ multiplex PCR; the TCRdb copy retains only in-frame clones and omits some. The sample lists some 25,000 clones; approximately 74% were seen once. The sequenced sample consisted of Tregs from blood. The receptors derive from a woman aged 40-49 years in good health.

The CDR3 DNA is TGTGCCAGCAGTTCTACTAGCGGGGGCCCCACCGGGGAGCTGTTTTTT. Residues: CASSSTSGGPTGELFF. The chain recombines TRBV6-5 with TRBJ2-2; 11 bases align to TRBD2. The trim removed 4 bases at V and 4 bases at J, leaving 5 bases unmatched. Germline V gene data show CDR1 as MNHEY and CDR2 as SVGAGI. CDR3 length: 16 amino acids.

The rearrangement joins TRBV10-3 to TRBJ2-3, with D unresolved. CDR1 is ENHRY, CDR2 SYGVKD, per germline. This CDR3 is 13 amino acids long. Trimming removed 2 bases at V and 0 bases at J, with 3 bases between. The CDR3: CAISEPSTDTQYF. The CDR3 nucleotides read TGTGCCATCAGTGAGCCTAGCACAGATACGCAGTATTTT.

This clone was seen only a few times. The chain recombines TRBV9 with TRBJ1-2; maybe TRBD1 (5 bases). Looked up from germline, CDR1 is SGDLS and CDR2 is YYNGEE. Trimming left V 1 base short and J 4 bases short, with 8 bases between. This CDR3 comprises 13 residues. In nucleotides, the CDR3 is TGTGCCAGCAGCGTAAGGGGTGCCTATGGCTACACCTTC. Protein: CASSVRGAYGYTF.

The DNA of the CDR3 is TGTGCCAGCAGCCGGACTAGCGGGGGGGGGTACCAAGAGACCCAGTACTTC. Its translation is CASSRTSGGGYQETQYF. V and J are TRBV2 and TRBJ2-5; TRBD2 agrees at 15 bases. The J segment lost 0 bases and the V segment lost 6 bases, leaving 5 bases of the junction unmatched. CDR3 length: 17 amino acids. Germline V lookup: CDR1 SNHLY, CDR2 FYNNEI.

This chain uses TRBV20-1 with TRBJ2-5, with D unclear. With 0 bases removed from V and 7 bases from J, the gap between germline ends came to 6 bases. Germline CDR1 is DFQATT and CDR2 is SNEGSKA (reference sequence). The CDR3 is made up of 11 amino acids. The DNA of the CDR3 is TGCAGTGCTAGAGATCAGGTGACCCAGTACTTC. Translating it yields CSARDQVTQYF.

The gene calls are TRBV18 and TRBJ2-5; 8 bases line up with TRBD1. The V gene end was trimmed by 3 bases and the J gene end by 5 bases; junction bases not matched to a gene: 8. Germline V gene data show CDR1 as KGHSH and CDR2 as LQKENI. This CDR3 region has 15 residues. The CDR3 loop is CASSPAGTGGETQYF. The CDR3 coding sequence is TGTGCCAGCTCACCGGCCGGGACAGGCGGGGAGACCCAGTACTTC.

The chain has TRBV27 and TRBJ2-7, with TRBD1 identical over 10 bases. Germline V gene sequence: CDR1 MNHEY, CDR2 SMNVEV (reference sequence). After removal of 3 bases from V and 5 bases from J, the junction contained 10 bases not matched to a gene. The CDR3 runs 16 residues. CDR3 residues: CASSFSTWDRGHEQYF. CDR3 in DNA: TGTGCCAGCAGTTTCTCGACCTGGGACAGGGGCCACGAGCAGTACTTC.

This chain joins TRBV25-1 and TRBJ2-1; D perhaps matches TRBD2 (5 bases). Germline V gene lookup returns CDR1 MGHDK and CDR2 SYGVNS. Trimming pared 6 bases from V and 0 bases from J, leaving 18 bases between. The CDR3 is 17 amino acids. CDR3 coding DNA: TGTGCCAGCAGAGGGATTTGGACGGGAAGCTCCTACAATGAGCAGTTCTTC. Translation: CASRGIWTGSSYNEQFF.

The chain employs TRBV7-2 and TRBJ2-5, with 9 bases lining up with TRBD2. CDR1 SGHTA and CDR2 FQGNSA come from the germline V gene. V trimming: 0 bases; J trimming: 5 bases; junction bases outside the gene matches: 7. The CDR3 consists of 16 residues. This CDR3 is CASSLAGGGATETQYF. The DNA of the CDR3 is TGTGCCAGCAGCTTAGCCGGCGGGGGGGCCACGGAGACCCAGTACTTC.

The chain has TRBV1 and TRBJ2-1; the table's D gene call, TRBD1, was not cross checked with the DNA. TRBV1 is flagged as a pseudogene. The CDR3 has 15 amino acids. CDR3 sequence: CTSSQDYQNSNEQFF. Here the CDR3 DNA reads TGCACCAGCAGCCAAGATTACCAGAACAGTAATGAGCAGTTCTTC.

V is TRBV18 and J is TRBJ1-6, with no clear D. The CDR3 contains 17 residues. Between the trimmed V and J ends, which lost 1 base and 8 bases, there was a span of 18 bases. CDR1 and CDR2 from the germline V gene are KGHSH and LQKENI. CDR3: CASSPQEHALGDSPLHF. The CDR3 DNA reads TGTGCCAGCTCACCACAGGAACATGCGTTAGGAGATTCACCCCTCCACTTT.

This clone was observed a handful of times. This CDR3 is CASSLQGVKNIQYF. CDR3 coding DNA: TGTGCCAGCAGCTTGCAGGGGGTCAAAAACATTCAGTACTTC. The J gene is TRBJ2-4, the V gene TRBV7-2, with 7 bases aligning to TRBD1. The germline gives CDR1 SGHTA, CDR2 FQGNSA. V shed 3 bases and J 3 bases; nucleotides not matched to a gene: 2. The CDR3 is made up of 14 amino acids.

The sample holds a few counts of this clone. The genes are TRBV7-9 and TRBJ2-3, with D perhaps TRBD1 (6 bases). The CDR3 sequence is 18 residues long. Trimming stripped 1 base from V and 5 bases from J, with 22 bases between. Germline V gives CDR1 SEHNR, CDR2 FQNEAQ (reference sequence). CDR3 nucleotide sequence: TGTGCCAGCAGCTTAGACACTCGCCTGGGGGCCCGCGGAGATACGCAGTATTTT. Its translation is CASSLDTRLGARGDTQYF. The whole variable domain, remainder taken from reference TRBV7-9 and TRBJ2-3, is DTGVSQNPRHKITKRGQNVTFRCDPISEHNRLYWYRQTLGQGPEFLTYFQNEAQLEKSRLLSDRFSAERPKGSFSTLEIQRTEQGDSAMYLCASSLDTRLGARGDTQYFGPGTRLTVL.

V is TRBV5-1 and J is TRBJ2-2; D might be TRBD1 (5 bases). The germline V gene has CDR1 SGHRS and CDR2 YFSETQ. The CDR3 is made up of 17 amino acids. Trimming shortened V by 1 base and J by 4 bases, and 17 bases separated the two germline ends. CDR3 nucleotides: TGCGCCAGCAGCTTGCTGGCAGGGCCCCAGGGCACCGGGGAGCTGTTTTTT. Its translation: CASSLLAGPQGTGELFF.

The chain is built from TRBV7-9 and TRBJ1-4, with TRBD1 matching 7 bases. The CDR3 contains 18 residues. The germline CDR1 and CDR2 sequences are SEHNR and FQNEAQ (reference sequence). With 0 bases clipped from V and 3 bases from J, the junction kept 10 bases outside the gene matches. The CDR3 bases are TGTGCCAGCAGCTTAGCCTGGACAGGCGAAGCACCTAATGAAAAACTGTTTTTT. Translation gives CASSLAWTGEAPNEKLFF.

The CDR3 DNA is TGTGCCGGGCGGGGGACCGGGGAGCTGTTTTTT. Amino acids: CAGRGTGELFF. This chain uses TRBV7-2 with TRBJ2-2, with 7 bases matching TRBD2. The V gene end was trimmed by 11 bases and the J gene end by 5 bases; junction bases not matched to a gene: 2. The CDR3 is 11 amino acids. CDR1 and CDR2 (germline): SGHTA, FQGNSA.

The chain recombines TRBV7-9 with TRBJ2-5; 13 nucleotides match TRBD2. The junction had 2 bases not matched to a gene; V was cut back by 4 bases and J by 3 bases. This CDR3 comprises 15 residues. Germline CDR1 reads SEHNR; CDR2 reads FQNEAQ (reference sequence). CDR3 region: CASSWTSGGEETQYF. In nucleotides, the CDR3 is TGTGCCAGCAGCTGGACTAGCGGGGGCGAAGAGACCCAGTACTTC.

The chain links TRBV7-9 to TRBJ2-5; 8 bases line up with TRBD2. Germline V CDR1 and CDR2: SEHNR, FQNEAQ (reference sequence). V was pared by 5 bases and J by 1 base, with 9 bases of the junction left unmatched. The CDR3 is 16 residues long. This CDR3 is CASSARTGGFQETQYF. Written as DNA, the CDR3 is TGTGCCAGCAGCGCACGAACGGGGGGGTTCCAAGAGACCCAGTACTTC.

V usage is TRBV13 and J usage is TRBJ1-2; 7 bases are shared with TRBD1. Germline CDR1 reads PRHDT; CDR2 reads FYEKMQ (reference sequence). The CDR3 runs 15 residues. Unmatched junction bases numbered 9, after V lost 6 bases and J lost 2 bases. The CDR3 here is CASRITGDRNYGYTF. The CDR3, as DNA: TGTGCCAGCAGGATTACAGGGGATAGGAACTATGGCTACACCTTC.

The V gene is TRBV29-1, the J gene TRBJ2-2; a weak D match, TRBD1 (7 bases). The CDR3 runs 14 residues. The germline gives CDR1 SQVTM, CDR2 ANQGSEA. V gave up 7 bases and J gave up 2 bases, with 14 bases separating them. Written as DNA, the CDR3 is TGCAGCGCACAGCAGGGGGGCAACACCGGGGAGCTGTTTTTT. This encodes CSAQQGGNTGELFF.

This clone occurred a few times. The chain joins TRBV18 to TRBJ2-7; weak D call: TRBD1 (6 bases). CDR3 size: 15 residues. The V gene lost 2 bases and the J gene lost 6 bases, with 17 bases spanning the gap. CDR1 and CDR2 (germline): KGHSH, LQKENI. CDR3 region: CASSPVGARVLEQYF. Written as DNA, the CDR3 is TGTGCCAGCTCACCAGTGGGGGCTCGGGTTCTCGAGCAGTACTTC.

This chain links TRBV2 with TRBJ1-5; 12 nucleotides agree with TRBD1. The length of the CDR3 is 22 residues. Germline V gives CDR1 SNHLY, CDR2 FYNNEI. J lost 8 bases, V lost 3 bases, and 26 bases had no gene match. The CDR3 reads CASSDPLWFGTGGNSALEPQHF. CDR3 nucleotide sequence: TGTGCCAGCAGTGACCCCCTTTGGTTTGGGACAGGGGGCAATTCTGCCCTCGAGCCCCAGCATTTT.

J is TRBJ2-3 and V is TRBV18; 14 bases map to TRBD2. V was pared by 3 bases and J by 2 bases, with 4 bases of the junction left unmatched. Germline V gene data show CDR1 as KGHSH and CDR2 as LQKENI. CDR3 length equals 17 residues. The CDR3 reads CASSPGLAGGPTDTQYF. CDR3 coding DNA: TGTGCCAGCTCACCCGGACTAGCGGGGGGCCCCACAGATACGCAGTATTTT.

This chain links TRBV11-2 with TRBJ2-7; D is perhaps TRBD2 (5 bases). Germline lookup yields CDR1 SGHAT and CDR2 FQNNGV. Trimming stripped 4 bases from V and 6 bases from J, with 13 bases between. This CDR3 comprises 13 residues. The CDR3 region is CASSSAGPGEQYF. The CDR3 nucleotides are TGTGCCAGCAGCTCCGCGGGCCCCGGCGAGCAGTACTTC.

CDR3 nucleotides: TGTGCCAGCACCCGGAGCCGCGGCACCTATAATTCACCCCTCCACTTT. Encoded protein: CASTRSRGTYNSPLHF. This chain connects TRBV2 to TRBJ1-6; D unresolved. The CDR3 extends over 16 amino acids. Germline V gene data show CDR1 as SNHLY and CDR2 as FYNNEI. Trimming left V 7 bases short and J 2 bases short, with 15 bases between.

The chain uses TRBV5-4 and TRBJ2-3; D ambiguous. The CDR3 sequence is 12 residues long. V gave up 2 bases and J gave up 7 bases, with 8 bases separating them. The germline V gene encodes CDR1 SGHNT and CDR2 YYREEE (reference sequence). The CDR3 coding sequence is TGTGCCAGCAGCTTCGCCGAGTATACGCAGTATTTT. As protein: CASSFAEYTQYF.

CDR3 residues: CASSLRRFSGNTIYF. For the CDR3, the DNA is TGTGCCAGCAGCTTGCGCAGGTTTTCAGGAAACACCATATATTTT. The chain has TRBV5-8 and TRBJ1-3, with D unresolved. The V gene's germline CDR1 is SGHTS and CDR2 YDEGEE. The V and J ends lost 1 base and 4 bases respectively, with 12 bases between them. This CDR3 comprises 15 residues.

This rearrangement joins TRBV18 to TRBJ1-2; D ambiguous. This CDR3 is 15 amino acids long. Per germline, CDR1 KGHSH and CDR2 LQKENI. Trimming took off 2 bases at V and 0 bases at J, with 10 bases between the two ends. CDR3 sequence (DNA): TGTGCCAGCTCACCAACTGAGAGGACTAACTATGGCTACACCTTC. It encodes CASSPTERTNYGYTF.

The genes are TRBV19 and TRBJ2-7; D is possibly TRBD1 (6 bases). The germline V gene has CDR1 LNHDA and CDR2 SQIVND (reference sequence). The CDR3 is made up of 13 amino acids. Deletions cut 4 bases from V and 2 bases from J, with 9 bases between. CDR3 amino acids: CASSTRTAYEQYF. Here the CDR3 DNA reads TGTGCCAGTAGTACACGGACAGCCTACGAGCAGTACTTC. Full variable domain (remainder filled in from reference TRBV19 and TRBJ2-7): DGGITQSPKYLFRKEGQNVTLSCEQNLNHDAMYWYRQDPGQGLRLIYYSQIVNDFQKGDIAEGYSVSREKKESFPLTVTSAQKNPTAFYLCASSTRTAYEQYFGPGTRLTVT.